This T cell receptor (beta chain) appears in the sequencing data of a study of human T cells and chemical hapten exposure. Findings and limits, study-wide: Alopecia affected the donors, so their immune response may differ from healthy people's. Counts of expanded TCRs at PT1 were positively correlated with patch test score. Sensitizing with DPC caused no change in TCRs above 1 in 1000 frequency.

V lost 6 bases and J lost 0, with 6 bases in between. The CDR3 is made up of 13 amino acids. Germline V gene data show CDR1 as MNHNY and CDR2 as SVGAGI (reference sequence). The time point denotes: pre-sensitization, week 0. Regarding treatment: therapeutic diphenylcyclopropenone sensitization with weekly scalp DPC. Each donor was an alopecia patient between 18 and 70 years of age who qualified for DPC. To note about this clonotype: Its matching antigen is unknown.

TCRdb recomputed calls from the RACE reads with MiXCR, one row per CDR3 protein. Here the sample spans 280,000 or so distinct CDR3 sequences, approximately 7.5% being singletons. Sequenced here: whole blood, sampled in connection with sensitization to the hapten diphenylcyclopropenone (DPC). The chain carries TRBV6-6 and TRBJ2-4; D uncertain. The sequence derives from a man aged 18 to 29 with alopecia areata. Some clones in this sample may be carry-over from other donors' samples. For the CDR3, the DNA is TGTGCCAGCAGAGGAATAGCCAAAAACATTCAGTACTTC. As protein: CASRGIAKNIQYF.